These 25 T cell receptor beta chains came from one sample sequenced in a study of blood T cell repertoires in COVID-19. Clones were read by immunoSEQ multiplex PCR, and TCRdb kept only the in-frame ones, dropping some. The sample includes about 220,000 clones, around 82% seen only once; the top ten take roughly 4.8%. Sequencing used PBMCs or T cells enriched from blood (not recorded which). Source of these receptors: a woman in her 50s who had been exposed to COVID-19.

In this sample, this clone turned up a few times. This chain links TRBV4-2 with TRBJ2-2, with TRBD2 identical over 11 bases. The CDR3 consists of 16 residues. V was clipped by 0 bases and J by 7 bases; unmatched bases: 4. Germline CDR1 reads LGHNA; CDR2 reads YNFKEQ. This CDR3 is CASSQDLAGGDGELFF. CDR3 DNA: TGTGCCAGCAGCCAAGACCTAGCGGGGGGTGACGGGGAGCTGTTTTTT.

The chain combines TRBV19 with TRBJ2-5; TRBD2 matches 7 bases. Germline V CDR1 and CDR2: LNHDA, SQIVND (reference sequence). CDR3 length: 13 residues. The V gene end was trimmed by 9 bases and the J gene end by 2 bases; junction bases not matched to a gene: 6. CDR3 residues: CASGWGGQETQYF. The CDR3 region has the DNA TGTGCCAGCGGTTGGGGGGGTCAAGAGACCCAGTACTTC. The whole variable domain, remainder taken from reference TRBV19 and TRBJ2-5, is DGGITQSPKYLFRKEGQNVTLSCEQNLNHDAMYWYRQDPGQGLRLIYYSQIVNDFQKGDIAEGYSVSREKKESFPLTVTSAQKNPTAFYLCASGWGGQETQYFGPGTRLLVL.

The chain carries TRBV5-1 and TRBJ2-1, with 8 bases identical to TRBD1. V dropped 5 bases and J dropped 7; count of bases not matched to a gene: 8. The CDR3 consists of 14 residues. Per germline, CDR1 SGHRS and CDR2 YFSETQ. The CDR3 DNA sequence: TGCGCCAGCAGATCGCAGGGGGCAATGAATGAGCAGTTCTTC. Translated, it gives CASRSQGAMNEQFF.

The V gene is TRBV18, the J gene TRBJ1-2; 9 nucleotides align to TRBD1. V lost 3 bases to trimming and J lost 3 bases; unmatched junction nucleotides: 2. CDR3 length equals 14 residues. Germline CDR1 and CDR2: KGHSH and LQKENI. The CDR3 DNA reads TGTGCCAGCTCACCCCGACAGGGGGACTATGGCTACACCTTC. Encoded protein: CASSPRQGDYGYTF.

This chain uses TRBV6-5 with TRBJ1-4; 8 bases line up with TRBD1. The CDR3 has 13 amino acids. Germline CDR1 MNHEY, CDR2 SVGAGI. Trimming cost V 10 bases and J 8 bases; bases outside gene matches: 9. CDR3 region: CATGGQVGEKLFF. The CDR3 nucleotides are TGTGCCACCGGGGGACAGGTGGGGGAAAAACTGTTTTTT.

The CDR3 DNA reads as TGCGCCAGCAGACCGGACAGTGCCCAGCGCAATTCACCCCTCCACTTT. It is translated as CASRPDSAQRNSPLHF. This chain uses TRBV5-1 with TRBJ1-6; weak D call: TRBD1 (6 bases). Looked up from germline, CDR1 is SGHRS and CDR2 is YFSETQ. The CDR3 extends over 16 amino acids. V lost 5 bases and J 7 bases, leaving 19 bases between the germline ends.

The chain employs TRBV5-4 and TRBJ2-3; 7 bases map to TRBD1. Trimming cost V 0 bases and J 4 bases; bases outside gene matches: 5. CDR1 is SGHNT and CDR2 is YYREEE in the germline V gene (reference sequence). The CDR3 spans 15 residues. The CDR3 protein is CASSLEGARSDTQYF. DNA of the CDR3: TGTGCCAGCAGCTTGGAGGGGGCGCGCTCAGATACGCAGTATTTT.

The chain recombines TRBV7-2 with TRBJ1-2, with TRBD1 identical over 8 bases. Germline V lookup: CDR1 SGHTA, CDR2 FQGNSA. The CDR3 covers 16 residues. J lost 3 bases, V lost 1 base, and 7 bases had no gene match. The chain's CDR3 is CASSLGAGGFHYGYTF. DNA for the CDR3: TGTGCCAGCAGCTTAGGGGCAGGGGGCTTTCACTATGGCTACACCTTC. Supplemented by reference TRBV7-2 and TRBJ1-2, the full variable domain reads GAGVSQSPSNKVTEKGKDVELRCDPISGHTALYWYRQSLGQGLEFLIYFQGNSAPDKSGLPSDRFSAERTGGSVSTLTIQRTQQEDSAVYLCASSLGAGGFHYGYTFGSGTRLTVV.

The chain joins TRBV5-1 to TRBJ2-7, with no clear D. This CDR3 comprises 13 residues. The V gene lost 0 bases and the J gene lost 3 bases, with 7 bases spanning the gap. Looked up from germline, CDR1 is SGHRS and CDR2 is YFSETQ. In DNA form, the CDR3 reads TGCGCCAGCAGCTTGGGCGTGAACTACGAGCAGTACTTC. Its translation is CASSLGVNYEQYF.

This chain connects TRBV30 to TRBJ2-3; 10 nucleotides agree with TRBD1. The germline gives CDR1 GTSNPN, CDR2 SVGIG (reference sequence). V trimming: 1 base; J trimming: 3 bases; junction bases outside the gene matches: 10. The CDR3 extends over 17 amino acids. This CDR3 reads CAWSGRVGTGVTDTQYF. The CDR3 DNA follows: TGTGCCTGGAGTGGGCGTGTCGGGACAGGGGTAACAGATACGCAGTATTTT.

This clone was seen more than once but under ten times. This chain joins TRBV6-5 and TRBJ1-1; a possible D gene is TRBD1 (6 bases). Trimming shortened V by 7 bases and J by 4 bases, and 19 bases separated the two germline ends. This CDR3 is 15 amino acids long. The germline V gene encodes CDR1 MNHEY and CDR2 SVGAGI. CDR3 loop: CASNRVPPGGTEAFF. CDR3 sequence (DNA): TGTGCCAGCAACAGGGTCCCGCCTGGTGGCACTGAAGCTTTCTTT.

This clone appeared a single time. The V gene is TRBV5-4, the J gene TRBJ1-4; 9 positions agree with TRBD1. CDR3 size: 13 residues. CDR1 SGHNT and CDR2 YYREEE come from the germline V gene (reference sequence). J was trimmed by 8 bases and V by 4 bases; bases with no gene match: 3. Here the CDR3 reads CASSRDREEKLFF. The DNA for the CDR3 is TGTGCCAGCAGCCGGGACAGGGAGGAAAAACTGTTTTTT.

This clone came up a few times. The chain couples TRBV11-2 to TRBJ2-1, with a tentative D call TRBD2 (5 bases). Germline V CDR1 and CDR2: SGHAT, FQNNGV. This CDR3 has 13 amino acids. V was shortened by 3 bases and J by 7 bases, with 10 bases between the two germline ends. CDR3 loop: CASSFERRNEQFF. CDR3 bases: TGTGCCAGCAGCTTCGAAAGGAGGAATGAGCAGTTCTTC.

This clone was seen a handful of times. The chain recombines TRBV10-3 with TRBJ1-1; D may be TRBD1 (5 bases). The ends were cut back, 3 bases at V and 4 bases at J, with 9 bases in the middle. Germline-derived CDR1 and CDR2 are ENHRY and SYGVKD. This CDR3 spans 13 amino acids. CDR3 DNA sequence: TGTGCCATCAGTGAAACAGGAATCACTGAAGCTTTCTTT. Amino acid sequence: CAISETGITEAFF.

This chain connects TRBV5-6 to TRBJ2-7; 7 bases align to TRBD1. The CDR3 loop spans 14 amino acids. Germline trimming cut 0 bases from V and 3 bases from J; bases unmatched to any gene: 3. Germline CDR1 is SGHDT and CDR2 is YYEEEE. CDR3 nucleotides: TGTGCCAGCAGCTTGGGGCCAGGGGGCTACGAGCAGTACTTC. Amino acids: CASSLGPGGYEQYF.

V and J are TRBV29-1 and TRBJ1-5, with 9 bases matching TRBD1. The CDR3 sequence is 15 residues long. From germline, CDR1 is SQVTM and CDR2 ANQGSEA. V was clipped by 6 bases and J by 0 bases; unmatched bases: 6. The CDR3 is CSVSGTGYSNQPQHF. The CDR3 DNA follows: TGCAGCGTCTCCGGGACAGGGTATAGCAATCAGCCCCAGCATTTT.

This clone was observed once. The chain has TRBV15 and TRBJ2-3; 10 positions match TRBD2. The ends lost 2 bases at V and 2 bases at J; junction bases unmatched: 4. The CDR3 is 16 residues long. Germline V CDR1 and CDR2: LNHNV, YYDKDF (reference sequence). DNA for the CDR3: TGTGCCACCAGCAGAACGAGCGGGGGGGTCACAGATACGCAGTATTTT. Translated, it gives CATSRTSGGVTDTQYF.

The chain combines TRBV5-1 with TRBJ2-6; D remains ambiguous. Germline assignment: CDR1 SGHRS and CDR2 YFSETQ. V was cut by 2 bases and J by 0 bases, with 6 bases left in between. This CDR3 contains 15 residues. The DNA of the CDR3 is TGCGCCAGCAGCTTAACAGCCTCTGGGGCCAACGTCCTGACTTTC. The encoded protein is CASSLTASGANVLTF.

The rearrangement uses TRBV2 and TRBJ1-5; tentatively, D is TRBD1 (6 bases). Germline V gene sequence: CDR1 SNHLY, CDR2 FYNNEI. CDR3 size: 15 residues. The V gene lost 8 bases and the J gene lost 2 bases, with 16 bases spanning the gap. In nucleotides, the CDR3 is TGTGCCAGCCGAGTGTCCCCAGGGGGCAATCAGCCCCAGCATTTT. This encodes CASRVSPGGNQPQHF. The whole variable domain, filled in from reference TRBV2 and TRBJ1-5, reads EPEVTQTPSHQVTQMGQEVILRCVPISNHLYFYWYRQILGQKVEFLVSFYNNEISEKSEIFDDQFSVERPDGSNFTLKIRSTKLEDSAMYFCASRVSPGGNQPQHFGDGTRLSIL.

This chain joins TRBV25-1 and TRBJ1-6, with 7 nucleotides matching TRBD1. Trimming cost V 5 bases and J 6 bases; bases outside gene matches: 4. The CDR3 extends over 14 amino acids. The germline gives CDR1 MGHDK, CDR2 SYGVNS. In nucleotides, the CDR3 is TGTGCCAGCAGTTCCCAGGGGGGTAATTCACCCCTCCACTTT. This gives the protein CASSSQGGNSPLHF.

The sample holds one count of this clone. In DNA, the CDR3 is TGTGCCAGCAGTTTAGACACCACAGATACGCAGTATTTT. It yields the protein CASSLDTTDTQYF. This chain links TRBV27 with TRBJ2-3; no definite D call. From germline, CDR1 is MNHEY and CDR2 SMNVEV (reference sequence). This CDR3 contains 13 residues. V was clipped by 2 bases and J by 2 bases, with 5 bases between them.

This clone occurred a few times. The genes are TRBV5-1 and TRBJ2-3; D possibly corresponds to TRBD1 (5 bases). The V and J ends lost 2 bases and 2 bases respectively, with 9 bases between them. CDR3 length: 14 residues. Germline V gene data show CDR1 as SGHRS and CDR2 as YFSETQ. The CDR3 loop is CASSFGHSTDTQYF. CDR3 coding DNA: TGCGCCAGCAGCTTTGGACACTCCACAGATACGCAGTATTTT.

V and J are TRBV10-2 and TRBJ2-5; tentatively, D is TRBD1 (5 bases). With 7 bases removed from V and 5 bases from J, the gap between germline ends came to 11 bases. This CDR3 is 12 amino acids long. Germline CDR1 reads WSHSY; CDR2 reads SAAADI. CDR3 nucleotide sequence: TGCGCCAGCAACCAGGGCGGCGAGACCCAGTACTTC. This sequence encodes CASNQGGETQYF.

The genes are TRBV24-1 and TRBJ2-7, with 7 bases fitting TRBD2. This CDR3 has 16 residues. Per germline, CDR1 KGHDR and CDR2 SFDVKD. V was pared by 2 bases and J by 6 bases, with 12 bases of the junction left unmatched. The CDR3 DNA is TGTGCCACCAGTGATTCCGCCGGGACGGGGAGGGGCGAGCAGTACTTC. It yields the protein CATSDSAGTGRGEQYF.

V and J are TRBV7-2 and TRBJ1-4; 8 nucleotides match TRBD1. The CDR3 runs to 15 residues. Germline CDR1 and CDR2: SGHTA and FQGNSA. V shed 3 bases, J shed 7 bases, and the junction held 7 bases outside the gene matches. CDR3 coding DNA: TGTGCCAGCAGCTTGACGGGACAGGTGACTGAAAAACTGTTTTTT. Amino acid sequence: CASSLTGQVTEKLFF. Drawing the rest from reference TRBV7-2 and TRBJ1-4, the complete variable domain is GAGVSQSPSNKVTEKGKDVELRCDPISGHTALYWYRQSLGQGLEFLIYFQGNSAPDKSGLPSDRFSAERTGGSVSTLTIQRTQQEDSAVYLCASSLTGQVTEKLFFGSGTQLSVL.